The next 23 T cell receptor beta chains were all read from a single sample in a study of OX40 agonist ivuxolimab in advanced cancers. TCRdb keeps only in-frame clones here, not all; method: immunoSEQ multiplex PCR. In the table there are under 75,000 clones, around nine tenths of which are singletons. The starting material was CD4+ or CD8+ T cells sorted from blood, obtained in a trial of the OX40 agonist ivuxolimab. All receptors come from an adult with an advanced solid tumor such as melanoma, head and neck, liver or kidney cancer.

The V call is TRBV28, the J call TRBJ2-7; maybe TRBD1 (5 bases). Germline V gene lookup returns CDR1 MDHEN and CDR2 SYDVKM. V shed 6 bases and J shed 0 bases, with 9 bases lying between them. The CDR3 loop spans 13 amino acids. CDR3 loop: CASSRDSSYEQYF. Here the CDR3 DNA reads TGTGCCAGCAGCAGAGACAGCTCCTACGAGCAGTACTTC.

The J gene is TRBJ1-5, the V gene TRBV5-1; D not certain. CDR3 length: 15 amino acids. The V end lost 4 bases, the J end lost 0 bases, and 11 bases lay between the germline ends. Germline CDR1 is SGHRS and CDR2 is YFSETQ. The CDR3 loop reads CASSPTGYSNQPQHF. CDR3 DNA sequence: TGCGCCAGCAGCCCGACGGGCTATAGCAATCAGCCCCAGCATTTT.

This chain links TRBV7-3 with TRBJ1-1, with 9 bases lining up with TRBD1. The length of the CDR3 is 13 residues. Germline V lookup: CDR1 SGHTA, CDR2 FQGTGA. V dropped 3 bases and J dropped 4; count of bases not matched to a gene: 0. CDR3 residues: CASSLTGGTEAFF. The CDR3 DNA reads TGTGCCAGCAGCTTGACAGGGGGCACTGAAGCTTTCTTT. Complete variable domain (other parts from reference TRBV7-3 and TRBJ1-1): GAGVSQTPSNKVTEKGKYVELRCDPISGHTALYWYRQSLGQGPEFLIYFQGTGAADDSGLPNDRFFAVRPEGSVSTLKIQRTERGDSAVYLCASSLTGGTEAFFGQGTRLTVV.

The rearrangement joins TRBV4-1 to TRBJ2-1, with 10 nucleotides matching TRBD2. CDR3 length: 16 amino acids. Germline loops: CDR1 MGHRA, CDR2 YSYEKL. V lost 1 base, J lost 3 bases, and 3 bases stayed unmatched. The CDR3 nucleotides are TGCGCCAGCAGCCAAGTTCTAGCGGGAGTCTACAATGAGCAGTTCTTC. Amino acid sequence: CASSQVLAGVYNEQFF.

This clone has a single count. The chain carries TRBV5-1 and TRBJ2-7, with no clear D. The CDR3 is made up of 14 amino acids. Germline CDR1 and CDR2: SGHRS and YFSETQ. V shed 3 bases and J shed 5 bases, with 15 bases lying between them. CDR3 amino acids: CASSWTDSIDEQYF. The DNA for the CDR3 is TGCGCCAGCAGCTGGACGGATTCGATAGACGAGCAGTACTTC.

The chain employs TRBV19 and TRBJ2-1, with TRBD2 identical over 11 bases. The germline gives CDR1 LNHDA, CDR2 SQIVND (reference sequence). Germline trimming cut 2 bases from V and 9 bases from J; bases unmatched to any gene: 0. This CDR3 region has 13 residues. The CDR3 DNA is TGTGCCAGTAGTATAACTAGCGGGAGTGAGCAGTTCTTC. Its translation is CASSITSGSEQFF.

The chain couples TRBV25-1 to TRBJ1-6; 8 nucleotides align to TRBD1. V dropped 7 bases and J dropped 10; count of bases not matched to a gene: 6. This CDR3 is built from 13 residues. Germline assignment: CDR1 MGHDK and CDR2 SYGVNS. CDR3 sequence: CASTAGGRSPLHF. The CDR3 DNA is TGTGCCAGCACCGCAGGGGGCCGGTCACCCCTCCACTTT.

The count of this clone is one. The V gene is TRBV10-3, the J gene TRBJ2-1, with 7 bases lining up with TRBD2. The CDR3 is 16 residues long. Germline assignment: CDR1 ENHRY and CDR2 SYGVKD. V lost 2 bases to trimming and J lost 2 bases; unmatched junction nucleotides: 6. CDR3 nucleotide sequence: TGTGCCATCAGTGAGAGTCTAGCGGTTCCCTACAATGAGCAGTTCTTC. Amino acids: CAISESLAVPYNEQFF.

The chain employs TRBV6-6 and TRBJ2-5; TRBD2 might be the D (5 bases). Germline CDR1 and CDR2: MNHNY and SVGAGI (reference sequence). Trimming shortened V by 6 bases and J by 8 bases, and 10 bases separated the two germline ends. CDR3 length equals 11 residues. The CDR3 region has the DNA TGTGCCAGCAGCGACGGGGTTACCCAGTACTTC. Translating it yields CASSDGVTQYF.

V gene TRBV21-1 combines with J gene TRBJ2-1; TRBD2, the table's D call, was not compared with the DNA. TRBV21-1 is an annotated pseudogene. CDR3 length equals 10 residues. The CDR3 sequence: CASIGNEQFF. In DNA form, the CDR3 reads TGTGCCAGCATCGGCAATGAGCAGTTCTTC.

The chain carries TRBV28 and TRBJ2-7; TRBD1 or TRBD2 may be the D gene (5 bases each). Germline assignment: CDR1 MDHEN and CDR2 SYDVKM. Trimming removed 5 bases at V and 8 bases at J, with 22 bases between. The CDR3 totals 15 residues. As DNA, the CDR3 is TGTGCCAGCAGTGGGGACCCCGACAGCCGGGTCAAGCAGTACTTC. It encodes CASSGDPDSRVKQYF.

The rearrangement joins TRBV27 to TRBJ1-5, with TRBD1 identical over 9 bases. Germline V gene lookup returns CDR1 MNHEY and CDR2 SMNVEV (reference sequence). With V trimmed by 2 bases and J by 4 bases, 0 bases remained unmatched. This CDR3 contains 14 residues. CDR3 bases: TGTGCCAGCAGTTTAGGGACAGGGAATCAGCCCCAGCATTTT. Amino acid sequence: CASSLGTGNQPQHF.

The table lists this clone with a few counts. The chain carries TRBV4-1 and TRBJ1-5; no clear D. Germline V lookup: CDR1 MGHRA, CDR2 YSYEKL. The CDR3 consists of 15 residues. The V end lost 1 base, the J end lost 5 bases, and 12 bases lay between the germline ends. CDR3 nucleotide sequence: TGCGCCAGCAGCCAAGTGGTAACAGCAGATCAGCCCCAGCATTTT. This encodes CASSQVVTADQPQHF.

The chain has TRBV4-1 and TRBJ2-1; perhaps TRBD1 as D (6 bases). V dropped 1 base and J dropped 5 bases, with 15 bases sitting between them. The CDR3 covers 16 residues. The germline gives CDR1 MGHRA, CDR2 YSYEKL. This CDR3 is CASSQGLQGGNNEQFF. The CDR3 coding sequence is TGCGCCAGCAGCCAAGGTCTACAGGGTGGAAACAATGAGCAGTTCTTC.

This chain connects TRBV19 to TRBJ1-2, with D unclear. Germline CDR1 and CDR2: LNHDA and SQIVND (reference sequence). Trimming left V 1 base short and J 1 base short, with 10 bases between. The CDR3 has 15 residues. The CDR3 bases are TGTGCCAGTAGTATAGTAACGGATCATAACTATGGCTACACCTTC. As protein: CASSIVTDHNYGYTF.

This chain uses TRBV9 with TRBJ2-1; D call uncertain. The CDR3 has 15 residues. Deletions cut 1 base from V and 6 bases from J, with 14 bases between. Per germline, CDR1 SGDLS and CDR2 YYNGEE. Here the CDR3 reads CASSVIGGYGNEQFF. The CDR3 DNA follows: TGTGCCAGCAGCGTAATCGGTGGTTACGGCAATGAGCAGTTCTTC.

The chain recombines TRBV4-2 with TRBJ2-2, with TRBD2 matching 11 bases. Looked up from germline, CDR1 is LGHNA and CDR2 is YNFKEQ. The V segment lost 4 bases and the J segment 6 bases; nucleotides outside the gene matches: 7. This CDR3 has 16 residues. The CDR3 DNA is TGTGCCAGCAGCCCGTCCCGACTAGCGGGGCCCGGGGAGCTGTTTTTT. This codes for CASSPSRLAGPGELFF.

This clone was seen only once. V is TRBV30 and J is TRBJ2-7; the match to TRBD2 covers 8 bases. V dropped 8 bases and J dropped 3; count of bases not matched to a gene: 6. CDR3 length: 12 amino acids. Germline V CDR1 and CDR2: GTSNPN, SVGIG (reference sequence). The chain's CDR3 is CAGGGLGYEQYF. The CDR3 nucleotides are TGTGCCGGCGGGGGGTTAGGCTACGAGCAGTACTTC.

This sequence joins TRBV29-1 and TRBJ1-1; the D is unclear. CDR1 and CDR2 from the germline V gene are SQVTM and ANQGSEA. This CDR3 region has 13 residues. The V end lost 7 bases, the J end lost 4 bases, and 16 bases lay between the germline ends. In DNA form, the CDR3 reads TGCAGCGCCGTAGCAGGAATGGGCACTGAAGCTTTCTTT. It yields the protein CSAVAGMGTEAFF. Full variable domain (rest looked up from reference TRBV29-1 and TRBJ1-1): SAVISQKPSRDICQRGTSLTIQCQVDSQVTMMFWYRQQPGQSLTLIATANQGSEATYESGFVIDKFPISRPNLTFSTLTVSNMSPEDSSIYLCSAVAGMGTEAFFGQGTRLTVV.

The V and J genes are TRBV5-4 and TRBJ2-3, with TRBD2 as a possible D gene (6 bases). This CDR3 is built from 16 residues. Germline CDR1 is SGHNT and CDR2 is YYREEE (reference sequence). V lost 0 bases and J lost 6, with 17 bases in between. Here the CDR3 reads CASSLGWGTAGDTQYF. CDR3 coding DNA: TGTGCCAGCAGCTTGGGGTGGGGGACGGCGGGGGATACGCAGTATTTT.

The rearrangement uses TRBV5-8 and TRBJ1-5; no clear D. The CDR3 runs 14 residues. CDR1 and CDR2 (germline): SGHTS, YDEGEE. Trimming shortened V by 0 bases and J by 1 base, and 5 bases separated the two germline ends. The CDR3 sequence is CASSLVGSNQPQHF. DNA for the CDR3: TGTGCCAGCAGCTTGGTAGGCAGCAATCAGCCCCAGCATTTT.

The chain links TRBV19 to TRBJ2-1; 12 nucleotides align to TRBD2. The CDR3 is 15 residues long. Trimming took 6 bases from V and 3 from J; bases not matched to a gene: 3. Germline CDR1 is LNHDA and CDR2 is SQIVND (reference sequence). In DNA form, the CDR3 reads TGTGCCAGTAGAGTGACTAGCGGGAGCTACAATGAGCAGTTCTTC. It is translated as CASRVTSGSYNEQFF. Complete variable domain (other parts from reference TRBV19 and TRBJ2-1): DGGITQSPKYLFRKEGQNVTLSCEQNLNHDAMYWYRQDPGQGLRLIYYSQIVNDFQKGDIAEGYSVSREKKESFPLTVTSAQKNPTAFYLCASRVTSGSYNEQFFGPGTRLTVL.

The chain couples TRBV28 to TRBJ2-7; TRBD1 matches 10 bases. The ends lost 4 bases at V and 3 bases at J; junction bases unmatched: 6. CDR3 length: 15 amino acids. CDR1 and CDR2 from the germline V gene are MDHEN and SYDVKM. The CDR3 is CASSWTTGGRYEQYF. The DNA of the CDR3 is TGTGCCAGCAGTTGGACGACAGGGGGCCGCTACGAGCAGTACTTC.